One and the same sample provided the 21 T cell receptor beta chains below, sequenced in a study of blood T cell repertoires in COVID-19. The data were produced by immunoSEQ multiplex PCR, yet TCRdb's version contains in-frame clones alone and is incomplete. The sample holds around 320,000 clones, approximately 89% seen once. Material: PBMCs or T cells enriched from blood (not recorded which). All receptors come from a woman aged 50 to 60 who had been exposed to COVID-19.

The chain combines TRBV5-1 with TRBJ2-3, with a possible D match to TRBD2 (6 bases). V was trimmed by 4 bases and J by 2 bases, leaving 17 bases between them. There are 16 residues in the CDR3. CDR1 and CDR2 (germline): SGHRS, YFSETQ. CDR3: CASSPYGGPNTDTQYF. The DNA of the CDR3 is TGCGCCAGCAGCCCGTACGGGGGACCCAACACAGATACGCAGTATTTT.

This chain connects TRBV11-2 to TRBJ1-4; 7 bases match TRBD1. J gave up 7 bases and V 1 base, and 6 bases lay outside the gene matches. The CDR3 is made up of 15 amino acids. The germline gives CDR1 SGHAT, CDR2 FQNNGV. The CDR3 coding sequence is TGTGCCAGCAGCTTAGCGGCAGGGGGAGGTGAAAAACTGTTTTTT. Translating gives CASSLAAGGGEKLFF.

V gene TRBV5-1 combines with J gene TRBJ1-1; D remains unclear. Germline V lookup: CDR1 SGHRS, CDR2 YFSETQ. Trimming removed 1 base at V and 1 base at J, with 11 bases between. This CDR3 is 15 amino acids long. The chain's CDR3 is CASSLSGGSNTEAFF. CDR3 nucleotides: TGCGCCAGCAGCTTGTCTGGCGGATCGAACACTGAAGCTTTCTTT.

V gene TRBV15 combines with J gene TRBJ2-1; 11 nucleotides agree with TRBD2. With 11 bases clipped from V and 3 bases from J, the junction kept 18 bases outside the gene matches. The germline V gene encodes CDR1 LNHNV and CDR2 YYDKDF (reference sequence). The CDR3 has 18 residues. CDR3: CASSGGVAGGPSYNEQFF. CDR3 DNA sequence: TGTGCCTCATCCGGTGGGGTAGCGGGGGGGCCTAGCTACAATGAGCAGTTCTTC.

The DNA for the CDR3 is TGTGCCAGCAGATGGGGGCCCGATCAGCCCCAGCATTTT. This gives the protein CASRWGPDQPQHF. The chain employs TRBV12-3 or TRBV12-4 and TRBJ1-5, with a weak D call TRBD1 (6 bases). CDR3 length: 13 amino acids. Trimming removed 6 bases at V and 5 bases at J, with 11 bases between.

The V call is TRBV25-1, the J call TRBJ1-2; TRBD1 is a possible D gene (6 bases). The germline V gene encodes CDR1 MGHDK and CDR2 SYGVNS. Trimming shortened V by 6 bases and J by 2 bases, and 10 bases separated the two germline ends. The length of the CDR3 is 13 residues. The DNA of the CDR3 is TGTGCCAGCAGAAAGGGGGAGAACTATGGCTACACCTTC. Its translation is CASRKGENYGYTF.

The V and J genes are TRBV30 and TRBJ1-2; 7 bases are a match to TRBD1. The CDR3 contains 15 residues. Unmatched junction bases numbered 10, after V lost 2 bases and J lost 4 bases. In germline, CDR1 is GTSNPN, CDR2 SVGIG (reference sequence). The CDR3, as DNA: TGTGCCTGGAGTTCGGGAGACAGGGTGGTCTATGGCTACACCTTC. It encodes CAWSSGDRVVYGYTF.

V usage is TRBV28 and J usage is TRBJ1-2; tentative D call: TRBD1 (6 bases). The CDR3 runs to 14 residues. Trimming stripped 3 bases from V and 6 bases from J, with 14 bases between. Per germline, CDR1 MDHEN and CDR2 SYDVKM. The CDR3 region has the DNA TGTGCCAGCAGTTTCATTGGGACATCGAATGGCTACACCTTC. Translation: CASSFIGTSNGYTF.

The chain is built from TRBV25-1 and TRBJ2-2, with 7 bases that match TRBD1. Germline-derived CDR1 and CDR2 are MGHDK and SYGVNS. The CDR3 runs 14 residues. J lost 0 bases, V lost 6 bases, and 1 base had no gene match. The CDR3 sequence is CASRGQTNTGELFF. The CDR3, as DNA: TGTGCCAGCAGGGGACAGACGAACACCGGGGAGCTGTTTTTT.

As to this clone: Distinct nucleotide sequences in the sample also encode this CDR3. DNA of the CDR3: TGTGCCAGCAGCTTAAGGCAGGGGAACACTGAAGCTTTCTTT. This encodes CASSLRQGNTEAFF. The J gene is TRBJ1-1, the V gene TRBV7-8, with D tentatively TRBD1 (5 bases). From germline, CDR1 is SGHVS and CDR2 FQNEAQ. Trimming cost V 2 bases and J 1 base, with 8 bases left between them. There are 14 residues in the CDR3.

The chain recombines TRBV29-1 with TRBJ2-7, with D possibly matching TRBD1 (6 bases). Trimming removed 0 bases at V and 11 bases at J, with 11 bases between. Germline V gene sequence: CDR1 SQVTM, CDR2 ANQGSEA. There are 11 residues in the CDR3. The CDR3 is CSVEDWGREYF. CDR3 bases: TGCAGCGTTGAAGATTGGGGGCGGGAGTACTTC.

This chain joins TRBV15 and TRBJ1-2; TRBD1 aligns across 10 bases. In germline, CDR1 is LNHNV, CDR2 YYDKDF (reference sequence). Losses at the gene ends were 5 bases for V and 3 bases for J; bases not matched to a gene: 9. The CDR3 totals 16 residues. The CDR3 region is CATSLDRDRGHYGYTF. The CDR3 region has the DNA TGTGCCACCAGCTTAGACCGGGACAGGGGCCACTATGGCTACACCTTC.

The V and J genes are TRBV10-3 and TRBJ2-2, with 7 positions matching TRBD1. Unmatched junction bases numbered 7, after V lost 3 bases and J lost 3 bases. From germline, CDR1 is ENHRY and CDR2 SYGVKD. This CDR3 spans 16 amino acids. CDR3 region: CAISEHLQGYTGELFF. CDR3 bases: TGTGCCATCAGTGAACATTTACAGGGGTACACCGGGGAGCTGTTTTTT.

The chain is built from TRBV4-2 and TRBJ1-6; 9 bases line up with TRBD1. CDR1 and CDR2 (germline): LGHNA, YNFKEQ. J lost 1 base, V lost 2 bases, and 9 bases had no gene match. CDR3 length: 19 residues. CDR3 residues: CASSQREGTGRSYNSPLHF. CDR3 bases: TGTGCCAGCAGCCAAAGAGAAGGGACAGGGAGATCCTATAATTCACCCCTCCACTTT.

The chain carries TRBV5-1 and TRBJ2-2; 8 bases match TRBD1. Trimming cost V 0 bases and J 0 bases; bases outside gene matches: 1. CDR3 length: 16 amino acids. Germline V lookup: CDR1 SGHRS, CDR2 YFSETQ. The CDR3 loop is CASSLGDRTNTGELFF. CDR3 nucleotides: TGCGCCAGCAGCTTGGGGGACAGGACGAACACCGGGGAGCTGTTTTTT.

The chain couples TRBV11-2 to TRBJ2-3; the match to TRBD2 covers 9 bases. The CDR3 contains 17 residues. Germline loops: CDR1 SGHAT, CDR2 FQNNGV. The V segment lost 4 bases and the J segment 0 bases; nucleotides outside the gene matches: 8. CDR3 coding DNA: TGTGCCAGCAGCTCAGGAGCGGGGGGCGGGAGCACAGATACGCAGTATTTT. The encoded protein is CASSSGAGGGSTDTQYF. The complete variable domain, with remaining parts taken from reference TRBV11-2 and TRBJ2-3, reads EAGVAQSPRYKIIEKRQSVAFWCNPISGHATLYWYQQILGQGPKLLIQFQNNGVVDDSQLPKDRFSAERLKGVDSTLKIQPAKLEDSAVYLCASSSGAGGGSTDTQYFGPGTRLTVL.

The chain combines TRBV19 with TRBJ2-1; 7 bases map to TRBD1. CDR1 and CDR2 from the germline V gene are LNHDA and SQIVND (reference sequence). The CDR3 is made up of 19 amino acids. V was clipped by 2 bases and J by 6 bases; unmatched bases: 19. CDR3 residues: CASSITRQGWNVGINEQFF. The CDR3 bases are TGTGCCAGTAGTATAACCCGACAGGGATGGAACGTAGGGATCAATGAGCAGTTCTTC.

This rearrangement joins TRBV7-9 to TRBJ1-1; 8 bases line up with TRBD1. Looked up from germline, CDR1 is SEHNR and CDR2 is FQNEAQ (reference sequence). V lost 5 bases to trimming and J lost 8 bases; unmatched junction nucleotides: 10. The CDR3 is made up of 14 amino acids. CDR3 nucleotide sequence: TGTGCCAGCAGCCGAAGTGACAGGGGAGGGGAAGCTTTCTTT. This sequence encodes CASSRSDRGGEAFF.

This chain joins TRBV11-3 and TRBJ2-6; TRBD2 aligns across 7 bases. CDR3 length equals 15 residues. The germline gives CDR1 SGHNT, CDR2 YENEEA. The V and J ends lost 3 bases and 2 bases, in that order; junction bases with no gene match: 1. Written as DNA, the CDR3 is TGTGCCAGCAGCTTTGGGGGGGCTGGGGCCAACGTCCTGACTTTC. Translation: CASSFGGAGANVLTF.

The V call is TRBV3-1 (or the pseudogene TRBV3-2), the J call TRBJ1-2; D is unresolved. V was trimmed by 3 bases and J by 3 bases, leaving 8 bases between them. Germline CDR1 LGHDT, CDR2 YNNKEL (reference sequence). The CDR3 loop spans 13 amino acids. The CDR3 is CASSHGGYYGYTF. The CDR3 DNA sequence: TGTGCCAGCAGCCATGGAGGGTACTATGGCTACACCTTC.

The V and J genes are TRBV6-5 and TRBJ2-2; no clear D gene. The CDR3 is 13 residues long. Per germline, CDR1 MNHEY and CDR2 SVGAGI. Deletions cut 9 bases from V and 1 base from J, with 9 bases between. The CDR3 sequence: CASTPQNTGELFF. The CDR3 DNA reads TGTGCCAGTACTCCCCAGAACACCGGGGAGCTGTTTTTT.